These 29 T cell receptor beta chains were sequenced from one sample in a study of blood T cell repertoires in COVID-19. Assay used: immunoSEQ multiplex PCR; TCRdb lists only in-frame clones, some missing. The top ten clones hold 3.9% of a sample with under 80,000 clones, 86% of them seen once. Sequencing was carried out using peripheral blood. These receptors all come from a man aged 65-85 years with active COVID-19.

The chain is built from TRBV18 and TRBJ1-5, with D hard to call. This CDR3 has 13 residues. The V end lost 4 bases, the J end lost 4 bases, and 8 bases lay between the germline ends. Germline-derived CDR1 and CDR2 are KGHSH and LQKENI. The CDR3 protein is CASSLSGNQPQHF. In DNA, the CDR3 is TGTGCCAGCTCACTCAGCGGTAATCAGCCCCAGCATTTT. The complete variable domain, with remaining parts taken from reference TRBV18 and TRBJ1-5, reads NAGVMQNPRHLVRRRGQEARLRCSPMKGHSHVYWYRQLPEEGLKFMVYLQKENIIDESGMPKERFSAEFPKEGPSILRIQQVVRGDSAAYFCASSLSGNQPQHFGDGTRLSIL.

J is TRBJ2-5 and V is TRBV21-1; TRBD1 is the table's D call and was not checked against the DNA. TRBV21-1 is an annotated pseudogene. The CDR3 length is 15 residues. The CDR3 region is CASSKGGGRDKTQYF. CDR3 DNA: TGTGCCAGCAGCAAAGGAGGGGGCAGGGATAAGACCCAGTACTTC.

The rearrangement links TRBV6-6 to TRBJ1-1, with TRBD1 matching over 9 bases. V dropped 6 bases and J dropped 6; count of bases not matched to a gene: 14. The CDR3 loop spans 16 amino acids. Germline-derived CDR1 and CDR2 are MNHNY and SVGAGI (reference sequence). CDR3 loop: CASSKTGTGRFAEAFF. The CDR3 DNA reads TGTGCCAGCAGCAAAACTGGGACAGGGAGGTTTGCTGAAGCTTTCTTT.

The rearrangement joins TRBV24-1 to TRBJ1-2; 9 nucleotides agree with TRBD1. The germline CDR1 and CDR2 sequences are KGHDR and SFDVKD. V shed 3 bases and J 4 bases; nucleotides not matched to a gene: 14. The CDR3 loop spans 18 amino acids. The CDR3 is CATSDNPQGATRGYGYTF. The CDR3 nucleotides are TGTGCCACCAGTGATAATCCACAGGGGGCCACGAGGGGCTATGGCTACACCTTC.

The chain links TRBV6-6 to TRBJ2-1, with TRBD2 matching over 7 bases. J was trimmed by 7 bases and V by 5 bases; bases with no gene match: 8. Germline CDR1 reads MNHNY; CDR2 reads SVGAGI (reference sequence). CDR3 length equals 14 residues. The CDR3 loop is CASSPAGGLNEQFF. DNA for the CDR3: TGTGCCAGCAGTCCCGCTGGGGGACTAAATGAGCAGTTCTTC.

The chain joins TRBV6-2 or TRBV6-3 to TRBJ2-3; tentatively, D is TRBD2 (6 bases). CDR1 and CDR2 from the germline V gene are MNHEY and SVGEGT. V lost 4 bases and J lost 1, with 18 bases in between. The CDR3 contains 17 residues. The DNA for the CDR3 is TGTGCCAGCAGTTGGTTGGCGGGAACTCGCGGCACAGATACGCAGTATTTT. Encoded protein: CASSWLAGTRGTDTQYF.

CDR3 in DNA: TGTGCCAGCTCACCAAGGACAGCGAACACCGGGGAGCTGTTTTTT. Its protein is CASSPRTANTGELFF. The chain links TRBV18 to TRBJ2-2, with D possibly matching TRBD1 (6 bases). The ends were cut back, 2 bases at V and 0 bases at J, with 7 bases in the middle. CDR1 and CDR2 (germline): KGHSH, LQKENI. The CDR3 consists of 15 residues. Variable domain in full (rest from reference TRBV18 and TRBJ2-2): NAGVMQNPRHLVRRRGQEARLRCSPMKGHSHVYWYRQLPEEGLKFMVYLQKENIIDESGMPKERFSAEFPKEGPSILRIQQVVRGDSAAYFCASSPRTANTGELFFGEGSRLTVL.

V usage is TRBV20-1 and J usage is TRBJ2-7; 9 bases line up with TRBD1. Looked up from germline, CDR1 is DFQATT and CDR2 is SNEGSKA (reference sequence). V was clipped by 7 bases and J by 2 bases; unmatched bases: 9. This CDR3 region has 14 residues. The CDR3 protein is CSVSGTGITYEQYF. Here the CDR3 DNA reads TGCAGTGTTAGTGGGACAGGGATCACCTACGAGCAGTACTTC.

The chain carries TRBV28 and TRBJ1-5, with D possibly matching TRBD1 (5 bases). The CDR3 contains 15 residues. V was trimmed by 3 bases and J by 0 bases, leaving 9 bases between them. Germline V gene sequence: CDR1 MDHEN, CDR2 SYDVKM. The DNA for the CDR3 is TGTGCCAGCAGTTTCCCGACAGATAGCAATCAGCCCCAGCATTTT. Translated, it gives CASSFPTDSNQPQHF. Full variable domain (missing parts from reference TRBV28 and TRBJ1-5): DVKVTQSSRYLVKRTGEKVFLECVQDMDHENMFWYRQDPGLGLRLIYFSYDVKMKEKGDIPEGYSVSREKKERFSLILESASTNQTSMYLCASSFPTDSNQPQHFGDGTRLSIL.

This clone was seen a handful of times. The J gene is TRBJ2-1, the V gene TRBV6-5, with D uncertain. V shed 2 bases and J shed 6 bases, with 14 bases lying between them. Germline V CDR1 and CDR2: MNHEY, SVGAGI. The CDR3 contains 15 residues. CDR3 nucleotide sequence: TGTGCCAGCAGTTACGACACTTCCCTGGGCAATGAGCAGTTCTTC. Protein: CASSYDTSLGNEQFF.

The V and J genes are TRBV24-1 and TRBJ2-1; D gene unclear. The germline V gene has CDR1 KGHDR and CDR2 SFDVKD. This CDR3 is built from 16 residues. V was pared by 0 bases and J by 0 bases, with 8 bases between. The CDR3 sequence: CATSDLRGGSYNEQFF. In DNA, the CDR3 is TGTGCCACCAGTGATTTGCGTGGCGGCTCCTACAATGAGCAGTTCTTC.

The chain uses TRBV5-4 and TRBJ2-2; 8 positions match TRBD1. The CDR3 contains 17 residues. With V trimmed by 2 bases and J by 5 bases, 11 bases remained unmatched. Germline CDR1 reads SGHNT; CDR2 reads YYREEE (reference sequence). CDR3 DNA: TGTGCCAGCAGCTTTAGAGTCCAGGGGGCCGGTACCGGGGAGCTGTTTTTT. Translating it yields CASSFRVQGAGTGELFF. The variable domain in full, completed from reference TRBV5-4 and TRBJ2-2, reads ETGVTQSPTHLIKTRGQQVTLRCSSQSGHNTVSWYQQALGQGPQFIFQYYREEENGRGNFPPRFSGLQFPNYSSELNVNALELDDSALYLCASSFRVQGAGTGELFFGEGSRLTVL.

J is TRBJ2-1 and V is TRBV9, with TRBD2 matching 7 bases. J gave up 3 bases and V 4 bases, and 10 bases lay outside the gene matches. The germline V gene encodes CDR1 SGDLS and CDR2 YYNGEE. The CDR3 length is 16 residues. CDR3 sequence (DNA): TGTGCCAGCAGCCCCTCTATAGCGGGCCTCTACAATGAGCAGTTCTTC. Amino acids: CASSPSIAGLYNEQFF.

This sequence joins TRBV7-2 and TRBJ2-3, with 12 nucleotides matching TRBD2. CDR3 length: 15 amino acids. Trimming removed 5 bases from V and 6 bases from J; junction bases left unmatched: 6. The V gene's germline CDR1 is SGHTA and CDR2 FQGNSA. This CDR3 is CASSQGLAGLDTQYF. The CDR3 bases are TGTGCCAGCAGCCAAGGACTAGCGGGACTGGATACGCAGTATTTT. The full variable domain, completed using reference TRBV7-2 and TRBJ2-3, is GAGVSQSPSNKVTEKGKDVELRCDPISGHTALYWYRQSLGQGLEFLIYFQGNSAPDKSGLPSDRFSAERTGGSVSTLTIQRTQQEDSAVYLCASSQGLAGLDTQYFGPGTRLTVL.

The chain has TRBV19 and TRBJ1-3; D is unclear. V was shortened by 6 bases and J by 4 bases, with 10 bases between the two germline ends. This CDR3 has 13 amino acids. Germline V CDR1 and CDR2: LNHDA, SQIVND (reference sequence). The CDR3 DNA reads TGTGCCAGTAGCGTGCGCTCGGGAAACACCATATATTTT. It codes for CASSVRSGNTIYF.

CDR3: CASQLAGGSDTQYF. The DNA for the CDR3 is TGTGCCAGCCAACTAGCGGGAGGGTCCGATACGCAGTATTTT. V gene TRBV11-3 combines with J gene TRBJ2-3, with 13 bases lining up with TRBD2. With 8 bases clipped from V and 6 bases from J, the junction kept 5 bases outside the gene matches. Germline CDR1 SGHNT, CDR2 YENEEA. The CDR3 consists of 14 residues.

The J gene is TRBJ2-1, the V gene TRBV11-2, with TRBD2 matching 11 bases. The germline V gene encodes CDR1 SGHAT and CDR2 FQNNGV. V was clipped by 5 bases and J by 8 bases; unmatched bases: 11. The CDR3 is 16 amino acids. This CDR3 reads CASSPPGLAAGDEQFF. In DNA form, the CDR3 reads TGTGCCAGCAGCCCGCCGGGACTAGCGGCTGGGGATGAGCAGTTCTTC.

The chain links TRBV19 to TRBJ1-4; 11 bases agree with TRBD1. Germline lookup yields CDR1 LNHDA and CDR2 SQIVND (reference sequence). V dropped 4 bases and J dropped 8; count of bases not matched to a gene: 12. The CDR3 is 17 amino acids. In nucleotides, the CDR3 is TGTGCCAGTAGTACAAGTGCCCCGGGACAGGGGGACGAAAAACTGTTTTTT. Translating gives CASSTSAPGQGDEKLFF.

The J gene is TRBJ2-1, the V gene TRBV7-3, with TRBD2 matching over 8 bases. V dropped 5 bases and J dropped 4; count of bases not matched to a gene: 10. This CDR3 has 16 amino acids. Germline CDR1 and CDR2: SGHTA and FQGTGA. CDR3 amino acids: CASSVGAGAGYNEQFF. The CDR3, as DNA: TGTGCCAGCAGCGTGGGAGCGGGAGCGGGGTACAATGAGCAGTTCTTC.

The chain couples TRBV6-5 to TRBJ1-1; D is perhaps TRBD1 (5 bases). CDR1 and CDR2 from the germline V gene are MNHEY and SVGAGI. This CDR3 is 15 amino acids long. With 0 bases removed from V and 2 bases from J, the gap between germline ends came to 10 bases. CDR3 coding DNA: TGTGCCAGCAGTTACTCGGGGGGACTAAACACTGAAGCTTTCTTT. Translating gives CASSYSGGLNTEAFF.

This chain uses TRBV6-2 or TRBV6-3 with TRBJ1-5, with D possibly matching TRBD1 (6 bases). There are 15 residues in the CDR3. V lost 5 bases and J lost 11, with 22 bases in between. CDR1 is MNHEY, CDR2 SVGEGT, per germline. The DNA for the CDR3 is TGTGCCAGCAGTCCGCGGGGGGGGGCCGCCGCCGCCCAGCATTTT. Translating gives CASSPRGGAAAAQHF.

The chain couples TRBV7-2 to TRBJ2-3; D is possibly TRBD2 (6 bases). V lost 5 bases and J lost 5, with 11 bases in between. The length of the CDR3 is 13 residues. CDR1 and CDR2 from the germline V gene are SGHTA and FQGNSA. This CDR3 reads CASSPTGVDTQYF. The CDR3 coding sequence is TGTGCCAGCAGCCCCACGGGGGTAGATACGCAGTATTTT.

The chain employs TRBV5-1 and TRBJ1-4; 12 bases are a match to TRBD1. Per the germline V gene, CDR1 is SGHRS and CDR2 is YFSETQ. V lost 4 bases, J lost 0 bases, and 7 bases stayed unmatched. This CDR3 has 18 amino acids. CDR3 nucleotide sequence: TGCGCCAGCAGCAACCGGGACAGGGGGCGGCCAACTAATGAAAAACTGTTTTTT. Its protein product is CASSNRDRGRPTNEKLFF.

The CDR3 region has the DNA TGTGCCAGCAGCCAGATCCGGGACTTAGATCGGTATTTT. It is translated as CASSQIRDLDRYF. The chain uses TRBV3-1 (or the pseudogene TRBV3-2) and TRBJ2-3; perhaps TRBD2 as D (6 bases). The CDR3 is 13 residues long. Deletions cut 3 bases from V and 14 bases from J, with 18 bases between. The V gene's germline CDR1 is LGHDT and CDR2 YNNKEL (reference sequence).

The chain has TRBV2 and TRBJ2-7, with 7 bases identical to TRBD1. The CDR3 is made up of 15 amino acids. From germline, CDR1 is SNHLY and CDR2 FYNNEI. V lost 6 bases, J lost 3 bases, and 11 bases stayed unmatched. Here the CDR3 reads CASSPTGTALYEQYF. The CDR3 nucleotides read TGTGCCAGCAGCCCGACCGGGACAGCACTCTACGAGCAGTACTTC.

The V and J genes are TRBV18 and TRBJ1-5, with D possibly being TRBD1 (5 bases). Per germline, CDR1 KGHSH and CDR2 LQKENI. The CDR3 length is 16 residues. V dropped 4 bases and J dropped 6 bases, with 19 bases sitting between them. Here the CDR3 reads CASSQTGEAASQPQHF. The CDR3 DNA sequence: TGTGCCAGCTCACAAACGGGGGAGGCCGCCAGTCAGCCCCAGCATTTT.

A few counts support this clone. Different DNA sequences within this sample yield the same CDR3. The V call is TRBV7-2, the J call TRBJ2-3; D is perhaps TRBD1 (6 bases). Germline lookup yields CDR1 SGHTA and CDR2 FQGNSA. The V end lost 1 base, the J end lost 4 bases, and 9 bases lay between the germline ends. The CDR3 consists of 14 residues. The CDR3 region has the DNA TGTGCCAGCAGCTTAGGGGGGCCCCCAGATACGCAGTATTTT. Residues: CASSLGGPPDTQYF.

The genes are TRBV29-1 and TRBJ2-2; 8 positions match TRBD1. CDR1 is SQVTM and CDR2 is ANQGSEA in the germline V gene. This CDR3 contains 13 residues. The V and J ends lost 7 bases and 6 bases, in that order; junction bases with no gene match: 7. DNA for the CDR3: TGCAGCGCCACAGGGGGTAGGGCCGGGGAGCTGTTTTTT. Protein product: CSATGGRAGELFF.

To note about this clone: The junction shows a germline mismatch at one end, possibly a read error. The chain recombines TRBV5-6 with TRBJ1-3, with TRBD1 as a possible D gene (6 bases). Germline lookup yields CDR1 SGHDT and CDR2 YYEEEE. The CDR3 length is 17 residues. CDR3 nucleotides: TGCGCCAGCCGCTGGGGGGGCGGGGGAGCGTCTGGAAACACCATATATTTT. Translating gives CASRWGGGGASGNTIYF.